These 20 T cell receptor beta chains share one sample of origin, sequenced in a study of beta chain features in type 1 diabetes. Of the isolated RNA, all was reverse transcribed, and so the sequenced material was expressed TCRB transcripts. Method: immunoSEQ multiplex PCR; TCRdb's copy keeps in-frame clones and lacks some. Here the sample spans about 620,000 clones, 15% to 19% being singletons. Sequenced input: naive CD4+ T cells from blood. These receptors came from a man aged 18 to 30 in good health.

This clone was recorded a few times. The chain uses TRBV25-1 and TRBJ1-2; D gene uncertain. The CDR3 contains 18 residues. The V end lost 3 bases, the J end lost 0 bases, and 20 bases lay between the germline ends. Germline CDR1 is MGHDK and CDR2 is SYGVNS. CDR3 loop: CASSDIFPGLRANYGYTF. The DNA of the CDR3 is TGTGCCAGCAGTGACATATTCCCCGGACTGAGAGCTAACTATGGCTACACCTTC.

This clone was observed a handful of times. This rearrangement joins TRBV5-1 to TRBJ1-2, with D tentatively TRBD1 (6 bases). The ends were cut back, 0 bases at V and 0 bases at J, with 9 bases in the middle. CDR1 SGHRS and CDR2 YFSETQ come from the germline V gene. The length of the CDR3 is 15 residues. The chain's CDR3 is CASSLARGANYGYTF. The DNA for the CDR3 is TGCGCCAGCAGCTTGGCCAGGGGAGCTAACTATGGCTACACCTTC.

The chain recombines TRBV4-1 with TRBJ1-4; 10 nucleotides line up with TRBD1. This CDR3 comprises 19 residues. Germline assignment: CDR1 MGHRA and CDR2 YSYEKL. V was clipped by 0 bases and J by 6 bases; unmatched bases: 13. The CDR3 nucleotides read TGCGCCAGCAGCCAAGATCTCTCCCGGCGGGGGACAGGGGATGAAAAACTGTTTTTT. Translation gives CASSQDLSRRGTGDEKLFF.

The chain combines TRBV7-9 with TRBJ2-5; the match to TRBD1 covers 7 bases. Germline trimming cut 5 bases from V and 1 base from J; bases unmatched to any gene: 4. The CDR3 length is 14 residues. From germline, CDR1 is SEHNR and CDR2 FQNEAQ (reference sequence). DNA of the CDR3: TGTGCCAGCAGCACCGGGACAGCCCAAGAGACCCAGTACTTC. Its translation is CASSTGTAQETQYF.

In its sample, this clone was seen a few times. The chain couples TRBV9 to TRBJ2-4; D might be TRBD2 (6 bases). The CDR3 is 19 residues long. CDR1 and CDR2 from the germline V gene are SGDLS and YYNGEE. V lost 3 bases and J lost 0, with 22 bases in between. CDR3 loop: CASSGRDSILPLAKNIQYF. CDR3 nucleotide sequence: TGTGCCAGCAGCGGGAGGGACTCCATCCTGCCTCTAGCCAAAAACATTCAGTACTTC.

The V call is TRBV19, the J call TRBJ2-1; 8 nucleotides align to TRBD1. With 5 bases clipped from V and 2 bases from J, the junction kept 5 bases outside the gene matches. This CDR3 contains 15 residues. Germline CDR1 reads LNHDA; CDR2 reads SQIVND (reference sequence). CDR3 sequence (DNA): TGTGCCAGTAGTCCGAGACAGGGGACCTACAATGAGCAGTTCTTC. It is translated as CASSPRQGTYNEQFF.

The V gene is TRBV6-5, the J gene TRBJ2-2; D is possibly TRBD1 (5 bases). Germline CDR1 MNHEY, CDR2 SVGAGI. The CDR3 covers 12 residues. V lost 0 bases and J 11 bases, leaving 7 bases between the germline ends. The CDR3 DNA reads TGTGCCAGCAGTTACTCGCAGGGAGAGCTGTTTTTT. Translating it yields CASSYSQGELFF.

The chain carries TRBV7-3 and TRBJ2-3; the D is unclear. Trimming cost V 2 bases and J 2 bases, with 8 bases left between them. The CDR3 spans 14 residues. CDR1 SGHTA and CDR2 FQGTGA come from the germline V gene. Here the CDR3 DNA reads TGTGCCAGCAGCTTACAGGACGCCACAGATACGCAGTATTTT. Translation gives CASSLQDATDTQYF.

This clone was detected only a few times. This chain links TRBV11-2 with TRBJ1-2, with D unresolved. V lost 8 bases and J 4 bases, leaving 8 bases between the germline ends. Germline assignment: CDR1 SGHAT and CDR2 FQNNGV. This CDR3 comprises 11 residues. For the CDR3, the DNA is TGTGCCAGCCGCGAACTCTATGGCTACACCTTC. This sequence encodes CASRELYGYTF.

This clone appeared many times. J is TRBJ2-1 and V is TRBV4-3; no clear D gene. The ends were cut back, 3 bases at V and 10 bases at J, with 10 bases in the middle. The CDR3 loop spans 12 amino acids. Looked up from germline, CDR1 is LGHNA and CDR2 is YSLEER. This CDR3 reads CASSQVFREQFF. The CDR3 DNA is TGCGCCAGCAGCCAGGTCTTTCGAGAGCAGTTCTTC.

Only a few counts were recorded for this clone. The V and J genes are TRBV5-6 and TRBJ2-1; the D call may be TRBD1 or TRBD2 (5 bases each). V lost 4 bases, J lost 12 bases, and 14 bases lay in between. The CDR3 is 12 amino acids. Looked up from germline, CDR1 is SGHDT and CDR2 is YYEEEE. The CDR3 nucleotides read TGTGCCAGCAGCCGACCACCTGGGGGGCAGTTCTTC. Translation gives CASSRPPGGQFF. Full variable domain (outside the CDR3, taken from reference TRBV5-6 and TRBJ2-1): DAGVTQSPTHLIKTRGQQVTLRCSPKSGHDTVSWYQQALGQGPQFIFQYYEEEERQRGNFPDRFSGHQFPNYSSELNVNALLLGDSALYLCASSRPPGGQFFGPGTRLTVL.

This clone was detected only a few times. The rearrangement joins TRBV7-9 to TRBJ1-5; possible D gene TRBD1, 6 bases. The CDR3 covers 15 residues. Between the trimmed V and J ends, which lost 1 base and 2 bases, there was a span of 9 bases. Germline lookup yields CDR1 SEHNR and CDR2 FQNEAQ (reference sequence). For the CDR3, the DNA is TGTGCCAGCAGCTTAGTGGCAGGGGGCAATCAGCCCCAGCATTTT. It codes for CASSLVAGGNQPQHF.

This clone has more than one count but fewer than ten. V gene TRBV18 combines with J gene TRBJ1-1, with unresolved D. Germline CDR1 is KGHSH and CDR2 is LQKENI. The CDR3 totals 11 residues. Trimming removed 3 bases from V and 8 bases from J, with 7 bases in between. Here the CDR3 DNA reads TGTGCCAGCTCACCCGGGATCGAAGCTTTCTTT. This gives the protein CASSPGIEAFF. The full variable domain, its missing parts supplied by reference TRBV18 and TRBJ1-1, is NAGVMQNPRHLVRRRGQEARLRCSPMKGHSHVYWYRQLPEEGLKFMVYLQKENIIDESGMPKERFSAEFPKEGPSILRIQQVVRGDSAAYFCASSPGIEAFFGQGTRLTVV.

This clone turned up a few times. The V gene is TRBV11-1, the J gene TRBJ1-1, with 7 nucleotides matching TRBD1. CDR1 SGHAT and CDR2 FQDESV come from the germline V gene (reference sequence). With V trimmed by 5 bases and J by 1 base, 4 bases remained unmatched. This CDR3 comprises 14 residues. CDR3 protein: CASSPGQWNTEAFF. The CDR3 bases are TGTGCCAGCAGCCCGGGACAGTGGAACACTGAAGCTTTCTTT.

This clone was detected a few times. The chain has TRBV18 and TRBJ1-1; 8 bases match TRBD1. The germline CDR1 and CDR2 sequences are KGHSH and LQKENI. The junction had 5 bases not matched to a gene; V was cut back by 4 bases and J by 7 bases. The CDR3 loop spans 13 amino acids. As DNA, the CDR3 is TGTGCCAGCTCACAAACCGGACAGGGTGAAGCTTTCTTT. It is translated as CASSQTGQGEAFF.

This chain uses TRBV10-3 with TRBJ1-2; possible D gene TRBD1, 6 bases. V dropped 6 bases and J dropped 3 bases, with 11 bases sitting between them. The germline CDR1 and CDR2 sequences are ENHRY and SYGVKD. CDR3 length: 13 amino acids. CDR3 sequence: CAISPGEHYGYTF. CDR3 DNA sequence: TGTGCCATCAGCCCAGGGGAGCACTATGGCTACACCTTC.

CDR3 in amino acids: CASNGKNEQFF. CDR3 DNA sequence: TGTGCCAGCAATGGGAAGAATGAGCAGTTCTTC. This chain joins TRBV27 and TRBJ2-1; D remains ambiguous. Germline CDR1 is MNHEY and CDR2 is SMNVEV (reference sequence). Trimming stripped 7 bases from V and 7 bases from J, with 8 bases between. This CDR3 is built from 11 residues.

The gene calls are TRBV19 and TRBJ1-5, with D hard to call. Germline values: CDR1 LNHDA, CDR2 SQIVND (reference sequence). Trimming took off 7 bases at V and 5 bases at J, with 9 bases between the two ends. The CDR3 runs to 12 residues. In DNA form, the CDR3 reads TGTGCCAGTACAAAAAGGGATCAGCCCCAGCATTTT. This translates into CASTKRDQPQHF.

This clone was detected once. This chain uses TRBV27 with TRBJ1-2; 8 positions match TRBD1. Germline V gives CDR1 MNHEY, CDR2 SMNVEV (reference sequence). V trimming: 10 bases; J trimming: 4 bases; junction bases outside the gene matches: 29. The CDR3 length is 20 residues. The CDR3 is CATPFDTLGQGPLCFYGYTF. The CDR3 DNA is TGTGCCACCCCGTTCGACACCTTAGGACAGGGACCTCTGTGCTTCTATGGCTACACCTTC.

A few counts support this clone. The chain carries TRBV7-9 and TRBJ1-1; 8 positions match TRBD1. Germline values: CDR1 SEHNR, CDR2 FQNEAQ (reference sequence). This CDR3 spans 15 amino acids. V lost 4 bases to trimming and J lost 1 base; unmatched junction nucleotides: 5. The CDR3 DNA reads TGTGCCAGCAGCTCAACAGGGGGTCCGAACACTGAAGCTTTCTTT. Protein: CASSSTGGPNTEAFF.